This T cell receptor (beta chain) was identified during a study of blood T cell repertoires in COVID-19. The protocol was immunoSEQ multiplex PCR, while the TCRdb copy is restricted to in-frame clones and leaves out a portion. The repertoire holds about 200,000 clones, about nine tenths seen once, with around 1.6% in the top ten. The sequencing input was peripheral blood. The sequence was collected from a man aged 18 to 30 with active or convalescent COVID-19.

The CDR3 bases are TGCGCCAGCAGCTTGGAACAGGGGCCCTACTCTGGAAACACCATATATTTT. Encoded protein: CASSLEQGPYSGNTIYF. V usage is TRBV5-1 and J usage is TRBJ1-3; 7 bases map to TRBD1. Losses at the gene ends were 0 bases for V and 0 bases for J; bases not matched to a gene: 6. Germline CDR1 and CDR2: SGHRS and YFSETQ. The CDR3 extends over 17 amino acids.